This TCR beta chain stems from a study of blood T cells in healthy people across ages. Overall study results and limits: PBMCs were not sorted, which prevented a conclusive comparison of naive versus antigen-experienced cells.

In regard to this clonotype: As yet, its antigen is unknown.

The authors ran a second PCR of about 7 to 11 cycles using a sample-barcoded 5' primer and a J-beta primer mix. TCRdb re-called the 5' RACE reads through MiXCR, storing one row per CDR3 protein. The sample has fewer than 2,000,000 distinct CDR3 sequences, about 39% seen once. Drawn from each donor were 8.5 to 10 milliliters of peripheral blood. Deletions cut 3 bases from V and 4 bases from J, with 19 bases between. The V gene's germline CDR1 is DFQATT and CDR2 SNEGSKA (reference sequence). This CDR3 contains 16 residues. The TCR comes from a human donor in good health. Sample: blood. This chain joins TRBV20-1 and TRBJ1-5; TRBD1 is a possible D gene (6 bases). The CDR3 region has the DNA TGCAGTGCTAGTACCTGGGCGGGGGGCGCAAATCAGCCCCAGCATTTT. Translated, it gives CSASTWAGGANQPQHF.